This TCR beta chain was identified during a study of shared clonotypes between healthy human individuals. Study results and caveats: Despite large depth, rarefaction showed incomplete sorted-subset sequencing. When compared with the clonotypes that were shared by all four sorted-subset donors, the non-shared clonotypes turned out to have lower generation probabilities.

For sorted subsets, about 200 ng DNA per replicate equaled roughly 29,000 T cell genomes. Authors' processing steps: With immunoSEQ giving junction-only sequences and no quality scores, filtering differed. The repertoire was sequenced with immunoSEQ multiplex PCR; TCRdb's copy has only in-frame clones and lacks some. V and J calls and clone size are copied from that table; D and trimming were computed from the DNA. The sample holds 1.5 million to 1.9 million clones, 95% to 99% seen once. To note about this clone: Antigen unknown.

This TCR derives from a young man in good health. Sequences were obtained from naive CD4+ T cells sorted from blood. Stated subset: CD45RA+ positively selected.

Written as DNA, the CDR3 is TGTGCCAGCAGCCCTAGGGGCGGGAGGTTATACGAGCAGTACTTC. Its protein product is CASSPRGGRLYEQYF. This chain links TRBV2 with TRBJ2-7; 8 nucleotides line up with TRBD2. CDR3 length: 15 amino acids. V lost 6 bases and J lost 4; bases outside the gene matches: 11. Germline-derived CDR1 and CDR2 are SNHLY and FYNNEI.